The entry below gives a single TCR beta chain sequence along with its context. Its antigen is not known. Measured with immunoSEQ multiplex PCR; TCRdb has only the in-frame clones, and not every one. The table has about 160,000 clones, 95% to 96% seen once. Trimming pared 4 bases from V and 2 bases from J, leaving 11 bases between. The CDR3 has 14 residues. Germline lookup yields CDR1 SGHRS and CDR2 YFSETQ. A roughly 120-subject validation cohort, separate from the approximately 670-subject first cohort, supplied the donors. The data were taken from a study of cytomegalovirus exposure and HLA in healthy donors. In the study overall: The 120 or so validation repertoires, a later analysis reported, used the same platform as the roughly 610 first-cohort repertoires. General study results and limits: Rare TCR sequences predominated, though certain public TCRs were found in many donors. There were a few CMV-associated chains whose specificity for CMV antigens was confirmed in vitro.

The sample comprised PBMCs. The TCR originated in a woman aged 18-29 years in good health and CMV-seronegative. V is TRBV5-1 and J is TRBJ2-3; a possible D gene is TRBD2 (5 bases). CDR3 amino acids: CASSPTGTTDTQYF. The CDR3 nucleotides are TGCGCCAGCAGCCCCACGGGAACCACAGATACGCAGTATTTT.